This T cell receptor (beta chain) appears in the sequencing data of a study of cytomegalovirus exposure and HLA in healthy donors. Study-wide findings and caveats: In a later analysis, parvovirus B19, influenza, CMV and Epstein-Barr virus appeared linked to several top co-occurrence clusters.

This clone was recorded once. Its antigen is currently unknown. PCR was performed using 60 Vbeta and 13 Jbeta primers. Generated by immunoSEQ multiplex PCR, the TCRdb table keeps only in-frame clones and is missing some. The sample yields around 240,000 clones, 82% seen once. Trimming took 4 bases from V and 4 from J, leaving 4 bases between them. CDR1 and CDR2 from the germline V gene are SQVTM and ANQGSEA. The CDR3 runs 11 residues. The receptor comes from a woman aged 40 to 50 in good health and CMV-seropositive. The chain employs TRBV29-1 and TRBJ2-2, with no clear D. The sample was PBMCs. The CDR3 coding sequence is TGCAGCGTTGCAGTCACCGGGGAGCTGTTTTTT. It translates to CSVAVTGELFF.